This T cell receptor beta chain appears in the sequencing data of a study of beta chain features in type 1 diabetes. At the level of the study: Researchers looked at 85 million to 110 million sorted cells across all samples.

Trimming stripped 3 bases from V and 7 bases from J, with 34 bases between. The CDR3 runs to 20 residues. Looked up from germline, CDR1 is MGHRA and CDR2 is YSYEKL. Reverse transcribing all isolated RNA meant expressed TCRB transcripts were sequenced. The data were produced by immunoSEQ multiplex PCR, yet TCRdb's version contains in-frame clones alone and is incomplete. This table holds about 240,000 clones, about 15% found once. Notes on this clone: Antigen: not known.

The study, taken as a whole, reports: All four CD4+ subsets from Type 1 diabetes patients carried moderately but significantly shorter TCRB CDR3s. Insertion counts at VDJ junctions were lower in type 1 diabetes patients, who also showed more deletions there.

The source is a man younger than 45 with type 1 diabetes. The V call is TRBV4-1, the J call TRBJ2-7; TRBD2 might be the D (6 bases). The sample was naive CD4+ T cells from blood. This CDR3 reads CASSHAGRQGLPFSALEQYF. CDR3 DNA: TGCGCCAGCAGCCATGCTGGGAGGCAGGGCCTACCTTTCTCGGCTTTGGAGCAGTACTTC.